This is a list of T cell receptor beta chains from one sample in a study of blood T cell repertoires in COVID-19. Here immunoSEQ multiplex PCR was the method, and the copy in TCRdb shows in-frame clones only, minus some. This sample carries some 130,000 clones, more than 60% of them seen once, and the ten largest clones take 1.5% to 2%. Material: peripheral blood. These receptors were collected from a woman aged 65 to 85 with acute or convalescent COVID-19. Both conserved end residues are part of each CDR3. The order of the fields is CDR3 protein, CDR3 DNA, V gene, J gene, clone size, D gene. A D gene is named only where the DNA matches it firmly. Clone sizes are given selectively: once, few, many, or a class where the clone is expanded.

CASSRTGDGYTF	TGTGCCAGCTCCAGGACAGGGGATGGCTACACCTTC	TRBV18	TRBJ1-2	few	TRBD1
CASSQDQRGWDTQYF	TGTGCCAGCAGCCAAGATCAGCGGGGTTGGGATACGCAGTATTTT	TRBV3-1/TRBV3-2	TRBJ2-3	-	TRBD2
CASSLWRGAGSYNEQFF	TGTGCCAGCAGCTTGTGGCGGGGGGCCGGCTCCTACAATGAGCAGTTCTTC	TRBV5-8	TRBJ2-1	-	TRBD2
CASSRQRAQGEQFF	TGTGCCAGCAGCCGTCAGCGGGCACAGGGGGAGCAGTTCTTC	TRBV2	TRBJ2-1	-	-
CASSESTGTPDAQYF	TGCGCCAGCAGTGAGTCGACAGGGACTCCCGACGCGCAGTACTTC	TRBV10-1	TRBJ2-7	-	-
CASDDRGRGNTIYF	TGTGCCAGCGATGACAGGGGGCGCGGAAACACCATATATTTT	TRBV19	TRBJ1-3	-	TRBD1
CASSFGGGAGGHEQYF	TGTGCCAGCAGCTTCGGGGGCGGGGCAGGGGGCCACGAGCAGTACTTC	TRBV7-9	TRBJ2-7	-	TRBD1
CASSRRGGEKLFF	TGTGCCAGCAGCCGCAGGGGTGGTGAAAAACTGTTTTTT	TRBV7-9	TRBJ1-4	-	-
CASRRGVNTEAFF	TGTGCCAGCAGGAGAGGAGTGAACACTGAAGCTTTCTTT	TRBV3-1/TRBV3-2	TRBJ1-1	-	-
CASSLTGGREAFF	TGCGCCAGCAGCCTCACAGGGGGCCGGGAAGCTTTCTTT	TRBV5-1	TRBJ1-1	-	TRBD1
CASSIARYEAFF	TGTGCCAGTAGTATAGCCAGGTATGAAGCTTTCTTT	TRBV19	TRBJ1-1	-	-
CASSFLGTGNNEQFF	TGTGCCAGCAGTTTCCTAGGGACAGGGAACAATGAGCAGTTCTTC	TRBV28	TRBJ2-1	-	TRBD1
CASSLQGTNSLEKLFF	TGCGCCAGCAGCTTACAGGGTACTAATTCTCTAGAAAAACTGTTTTTT	TRBV5-1	TRBJ1-4	-	-
CAISDTVNTEAFF	TGTGCCATCAGTGACACAGTGAACACTGAAGCTTTCTTT	TRBV10-3	TRBJ1-1	-	-
CASSFGQSSNQPQHF	TGTGCCAGCAGCTTTGGACAGAGTAGCAATCAGCCCCAGCATTTT	TRBV5-8	TRBJ1-5	-	-
CATSGTVFADTEAFF	TGTGCCACCAGCGGGACAGTCTTTGCGGACACTGAAGCTTTCTTT	TRBV15	TRBJ1-1	-	TRBD1
CASSLDRGNEKLFF	TGTGCCAGCAGCTTGGACAGGGGTAATGAAAAACTGTTTTTT	TRBV7-2	TRBJ1-4	-	TRBD1
CASSEGFRNQPQHF	TGTGCCAGCAGTGAGGGCTTCCGCAATCAGCCCCAGCATTTT	TRBV2	TRBJ1-5	-	-
CASNYPTGVEGYTF	TGTGCCAGCAACTATCCGACAGGGGTAGAGGGCTACACCTTC	TRBV27	TRBJ1-2	-	TRBD1
CASSEIAGVLDTQYF	TGTGCCAGCAGTGAAATAGCGGGAGTCTTAGATACGCAGTATTTT	TRBV2	TRBJ2-3	few	TRBD2
CAISARGAGAADTQYF	TGTGCCATCAGTGCAAGGGGAGCGGGAGCGGCAGATACGCAGTATTTT	TRBV10-3	TRBJ2-3	-	TRBD2
CASSPRDYNEQFF	TGTGCCAGCAGCCCCCGGGACTACAATGAGCAGTTCTTC	TRBV13	TRBJ2-1	-	-
CASSQSTGGGQPQHF	TGTGCCAGCAGCCAATCTACAGGGGGCGGTCAGCCCCAGCATTTT	TRBV3-1/TRBV3-2	TRBJ1-5	-	TRBD1
CASSEGAGDSPLHF	TGTGCCAGCAGTGAAGGGGCAGGGGATTCACCCCTCCACTTT	TRBV2	TRBJ1-6	medium-sized	-
CASSSGLAAKGAQYF	TGTGCCAGCAGCTCCGGACTAGCGGCGAAGGGGGCCCAGTACTTC	TRBV7-2	TRBJ2-5	-	TRBD2
CASSLGQGGQPQHF	TGTGCCAGCAGCCTAGGACAGGGAGGACAGCCCCAGCATTTT	TRBV7-2	TRBJ1-5	-	TRBD1
CASSTTGVSYNEQFF	TGTGCCAGTAGTACCACAGGGGTCTCCTACAATGAGCAGTTCTTC	TRBV19	TRBJ2-1	-	TRBD1